What follows are 3 T cell receptor beta chains derived from one specimen sequenced in a study of beta chain features in type 1 diabetes. Whole-study results and caveats: Researchers report that Type 1 diabetes patients had moderately but significantly shorter TCRB CDR3s across all four CD4+ subsets.

Of the isolated RNA, all was reverse transcribed, and so the sequenced material was expressed TCRB transcripts. Measured with immunoSEQ multiplex PCR; TCRdb has only the in-frame clones, and not every one. Found here are 680,000 or so clones, 13% of them singletons; the top ten hold roughly 0.022%. For these receptors, no antigen is known. Input material: naive CD4+ T cells from blood. These receptor sequences come from a man aged 18 to 35 with type 1 diabetes.

The CDR3 reads CASSPTGGNTEAFF. The CDR3 DNA is TGTGCCAGCAGCCCTACCGGGGGAAACACTGAAGCTTTCTTT. This sequence joins TRBV11-2 and TRBJ1-1; D is perhaps TRBD1 (5 bases). Germline CDR1 and CDR2: SGHAT and FQNNGV. CDR3 size: 14 residues. The germline V and J ends were trimmed by 5 bases and 2 bases, with 12 bases remaining between them. The full variable domain, with the rest looked up from reference TRBV11-2 and TRBJ1-1, is EAGVAQSPRYKIIEKRQSVAFWCNPISGHATLYWYQQILGQGPKLLIQFQNNGVVDDSQLPKDRFSAERLKGVDSTLKIQPAKLEDSAVYLCASSPTGGNTEAFFGQGTRLTVV.

The CDR3 is CASSLSFSPLHF. The CDR3 DNA is TGTGCCAGCAGCTTATCGTTTTCACCCCTCCACTTT. The chain links TRBV5-8 to TRBJ1-6; D remains unclear. CDR1 is SGHTS and CDR2 is YDEGEE in the germline V gene. The V end was cut by 2 bases, the J end by 9 bases, with 6 bases between. This CDR3 is 12 amino acids long.

The rearrangement joins TRBV6-5 to TRBJ2-2; D is ambiguous. CDR3 length equals 14 residues. Trimming took 5 bases from V and 0 from J, leaving 7 bases between them. Germline CDR1 and CDR2: MNHEY and SVGAGI. CDR3 residues: CASSTQANTGELFF. DNA for the CDR3: TGTGCCAGCAGTACACAAGCGAACACCGGGGAGCTGTTTTTT.